This T cell receptor (beta chain) was recovered during a study of response to subunit inactivated influenza vaccine. Via MiXCR, TCRdb re-called the RT-PCR reads, giving one row per CDR3 protein. The sample carries about 700,000 distinct CDR3 sequences, around 13% recorded once. V was clipped by 0 bases and J by 8 bases, with 20 bases between them. Germline CDR1 is LGHNA and CDR2 is YSLEER. The CDR3 runs to 17 residues. The sample was PBMCs from blood, taken less than 15 days before vaccination. V usage is TRBV4-3 and J usage is TRBJ2-1; possibly TRBD2 for D (7 bases). This clonotype was obtained from a man in his fifties who received an inactivated influenza vaccine. The CDR3 sequence is CASSQDIRGAGPHEQFF. Written as DNA, the CDR3 is TGCGCCAGCAGCCAAGATATACGGGGGGCCGGACCGCATGAGCAGTTCTTC.